This paragraph covers one T cell receptor (beta chain) sequence. This record comes from a study of T cells after yellow fever vaccination. TCRdb re-derived calls from the 5' RACE reads in MiXCR, one entry per CDR3 protein. This sample has over 35,000 distinct CDR3 sequences, with over 5.5% found just once. Sample: PBMCs, either bulk or a sorted T-cell subset (CD4+, CD8+, memory, or dextramer-sorted; not recorded which), taken 45 days after the yellow fever booster vaccination. The TCR comes from a man younger than 45 who received the YFV17D yellow fever vaccine.

The chain's CDR3 is CASSPDRRQETQYF. For the CDR3, the DNA is TGTGCCAGCAGCCCGGACAGACGACAAGAGACCCAGTACTTC. The chain is built from TRBV5-4 and TRBJ2-5, with a possible D match to TRBD1 (6 bases). The CDR3 is made up of 14 amino acids. V lost 4 bases and J lost 2, with 12 bases in between. The V gene's germline CDR1 is SGHNT and CDR2 YYREEE (reference sequence).